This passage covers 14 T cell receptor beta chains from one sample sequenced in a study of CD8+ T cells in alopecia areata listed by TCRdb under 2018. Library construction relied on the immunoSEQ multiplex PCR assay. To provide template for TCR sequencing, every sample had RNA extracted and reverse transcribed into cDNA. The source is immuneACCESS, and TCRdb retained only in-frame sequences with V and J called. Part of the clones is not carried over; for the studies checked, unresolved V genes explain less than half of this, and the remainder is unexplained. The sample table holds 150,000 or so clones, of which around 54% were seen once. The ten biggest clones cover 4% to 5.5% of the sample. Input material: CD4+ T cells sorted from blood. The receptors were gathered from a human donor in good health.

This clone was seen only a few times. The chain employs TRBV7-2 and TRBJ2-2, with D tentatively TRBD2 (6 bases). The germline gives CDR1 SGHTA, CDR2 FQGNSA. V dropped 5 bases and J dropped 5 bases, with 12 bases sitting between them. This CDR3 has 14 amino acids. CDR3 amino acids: CASSVSGWTGELFF. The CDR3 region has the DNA TGTGCCAGCAGCGTCAGCGGGTGGACCGGGGAGCTGTTTTTT. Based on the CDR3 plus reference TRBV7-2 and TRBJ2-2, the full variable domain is GAGVSQSPSNKVTEKGKDVELRCDPISGHTALYWYRQSLGQGLEFLIYFQGNSAPDKSGLPSDRFSAERTGGSVSTLTIQRTQQEDSAVYLCASSVSGWTGELFFGEGSRLTVL.

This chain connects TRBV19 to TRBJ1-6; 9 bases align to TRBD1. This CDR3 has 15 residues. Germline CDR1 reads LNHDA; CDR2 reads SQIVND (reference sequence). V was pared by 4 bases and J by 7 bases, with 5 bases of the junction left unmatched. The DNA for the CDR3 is TGTGCCAGTAGTACTGACGACAGGGGGAATTCACCCCTCCACTTT. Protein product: CASSTDDRGNSPLHF.

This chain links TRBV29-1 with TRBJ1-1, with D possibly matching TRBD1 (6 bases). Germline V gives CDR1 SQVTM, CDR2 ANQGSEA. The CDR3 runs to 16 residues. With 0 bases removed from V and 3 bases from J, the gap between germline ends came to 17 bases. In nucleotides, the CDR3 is TGCAGCGTTGAAGATCGGTGGCTCAGGGGTGACACTGAAGCTTTCTTT. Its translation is CSVEDRWLRGDTEAFF.

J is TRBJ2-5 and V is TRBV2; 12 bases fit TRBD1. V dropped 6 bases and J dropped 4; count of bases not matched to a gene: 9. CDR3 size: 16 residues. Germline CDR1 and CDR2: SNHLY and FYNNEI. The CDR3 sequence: CASSPPGQGARETQYF. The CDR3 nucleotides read TGTGCCAGCAGCCCGCCGGGACAGGGGGCGAGAGAGACCCAGTACTTC.

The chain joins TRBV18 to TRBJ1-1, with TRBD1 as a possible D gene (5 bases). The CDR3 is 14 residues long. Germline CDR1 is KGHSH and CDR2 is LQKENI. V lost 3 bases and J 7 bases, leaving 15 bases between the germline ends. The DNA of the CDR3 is TGTGCCAGCTCACCGACGGGGGTAGGGAGTGAAGCTTTCTTT. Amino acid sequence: CASSPTGVGSEAFF.

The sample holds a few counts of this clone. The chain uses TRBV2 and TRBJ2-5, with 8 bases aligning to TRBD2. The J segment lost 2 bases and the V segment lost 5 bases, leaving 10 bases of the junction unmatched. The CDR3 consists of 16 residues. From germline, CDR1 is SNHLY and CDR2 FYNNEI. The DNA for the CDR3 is TGTGCCAGCAGTCAGGGGAAGTTAGCGGGACAAGAGACCCAGTACTTC. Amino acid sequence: CASSQGKLAGQETQYF. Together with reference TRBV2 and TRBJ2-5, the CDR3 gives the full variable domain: EPEVTQTPSHQVTQMGQEVILRCVPISNHLYFYWYRQILGQKVEFLVSFYNNEISEKSEIFDDQFSVERPDGSNFTLKIRSTKLEDSAMYFCASSQGKLAGQETQYFGPGTRLLVL.

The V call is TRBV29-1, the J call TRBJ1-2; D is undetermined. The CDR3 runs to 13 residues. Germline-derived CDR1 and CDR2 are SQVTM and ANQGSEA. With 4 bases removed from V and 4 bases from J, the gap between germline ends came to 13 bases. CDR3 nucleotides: TGCAGCGTTGTACCCGGATCGACCTATGGCTACACCTTC. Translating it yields CSVVPGSTYGYTF.

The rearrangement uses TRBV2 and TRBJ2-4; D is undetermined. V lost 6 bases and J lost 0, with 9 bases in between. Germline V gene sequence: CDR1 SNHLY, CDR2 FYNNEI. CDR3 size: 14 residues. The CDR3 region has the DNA TGTGCCAGCAGAGCAGAACTAGCCAAAAACATTCAGTACTTC. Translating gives CASRAELAKNIQYF. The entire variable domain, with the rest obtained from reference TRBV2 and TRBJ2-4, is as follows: EPEVTQTPSHQVTQMGQEVILRCVPISNHLYFYWYRQILGQKVEFLVSFYNNEISEKSEIFDDQFSVERPDGSNFTLKIRSTKLEDSAMYFCASRAELAKNIQYFGAGTRLSVL.

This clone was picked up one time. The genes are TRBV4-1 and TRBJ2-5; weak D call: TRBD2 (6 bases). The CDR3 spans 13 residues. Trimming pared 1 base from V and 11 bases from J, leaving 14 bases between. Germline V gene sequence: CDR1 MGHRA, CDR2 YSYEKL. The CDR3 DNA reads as TGCGCCAGCAGCCAAGTGGGACTTGTGGAGCAGTACTTC. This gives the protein CASSQVGLVEQYF.

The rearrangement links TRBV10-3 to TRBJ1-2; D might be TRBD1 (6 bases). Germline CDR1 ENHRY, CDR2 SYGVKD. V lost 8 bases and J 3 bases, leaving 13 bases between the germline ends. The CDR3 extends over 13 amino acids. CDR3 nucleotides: TGTGCCATCGGGGGCACAGAAGACTATGGCTACACCTTC. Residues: CAIGGTEDYGYTF.

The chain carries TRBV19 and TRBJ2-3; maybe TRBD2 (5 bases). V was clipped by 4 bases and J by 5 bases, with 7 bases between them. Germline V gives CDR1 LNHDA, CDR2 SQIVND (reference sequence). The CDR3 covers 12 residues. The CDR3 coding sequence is TGTGCCAGTAGTAGAGGAGGAGATACGCAGTATTTT. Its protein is CASSRGGDTQYF.

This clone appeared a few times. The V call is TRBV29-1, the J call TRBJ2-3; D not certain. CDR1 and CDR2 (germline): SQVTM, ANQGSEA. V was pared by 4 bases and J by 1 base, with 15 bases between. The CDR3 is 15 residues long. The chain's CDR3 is CSVVPQEKGTDTQYF. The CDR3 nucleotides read TGCAGCGTTGTTCCCCAAGAGAAGGGCACAGATACGCAGTATTTT.

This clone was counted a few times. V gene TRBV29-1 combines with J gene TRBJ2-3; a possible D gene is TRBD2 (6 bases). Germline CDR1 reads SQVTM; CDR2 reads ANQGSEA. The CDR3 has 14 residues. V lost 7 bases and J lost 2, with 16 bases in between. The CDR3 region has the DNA TGCAGCGCAATGCCCCGGGGGTTCACAGATACGCAGTATTTT. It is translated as CSAMPRGFTDTQYF.

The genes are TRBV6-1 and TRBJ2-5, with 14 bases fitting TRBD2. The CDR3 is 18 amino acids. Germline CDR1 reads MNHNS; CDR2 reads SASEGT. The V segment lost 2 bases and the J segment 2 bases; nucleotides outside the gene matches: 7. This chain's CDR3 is CASSEMLGLAGAQETQYF. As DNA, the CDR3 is TGTGCCAGCAGTGAAATGCTGGGACTAGCGGGAGCTCAAGAGACCCAGTACTTC.